One sample yielded the 32 T cell receptor beta chains listed below, sequenced in a study of PD-L1 blockade in urothelial cancer. Sequenced by immunoSEQ multiplex PCR; TCRdb stores in-frame clones only, minus some. The sample has about 80,000 clones; 75% to 90% are singletons. The sequences come from PBMCs, collected around atezolizumab (anti-PD-L1) treatment. These receptors were taken from a woman aged 65 to 85 with urothelial cancer.

V is TRBV29-1 and J is TRBJ1-2; 8 bases agree with TRBD1. This CDR3 has 13 amino acids. V lost 6 bases to trimming and J lost 3 bases; unmatched junction nucleotides: 6. CDR1 is SQVTM and CDR2 is ANQGSEA in the germline V gene. The CDR3: CSVAGGAYYGYTF. CDR3 nucleotides: TGCAGCGTCGCAGGGGGCGCCTACTATGGCTACACCTTC. The full variable domain, its missing parts supplied by reference TRBV29-1 and TRBJ1-2, is SAVISQKPSRDICQRGTSLTIQCQVDSQVTMMFWYRQQPGQSLTLIATANQGSEATYESGFVIDKFPISRPNLTFSTLTVSNMSPEDSSIYLCSVAGGAYYGYTFGSGTRLTVV.

This chain joins TRBV2 and TRBJ2-3, with 8 bases identical to TRBD1. The CDR3 loop spans 15 amino acids. CDR1 and CDR2 (germline): SNHLY, FYNNEI. The V gene end was trimmed by 6 bases and the J gene end by 1 base; junction bases not matched to a gene: 6. In nucleotides, the CDR3 is TGTGCCAGCAGCCGGGGACAGGTGGGCACAGATACGCAGTATTTT. It codes for CASSRGQVGTDTQYF.

This sequence joins TRBV5-6 and TRBJ2-3, with 11 nucleotides matching TRBD1. Per germline, CDR1 SGHDT and CDR2 YYEEEE. The V gene end was trimmed by 1 base and the J gene end by 4 bases; junction bases not matched to a gene: 5. The CDR3 length is 16 residues. CDR3 protein: CASSLQGQGVADTQYF. CDR3 coding DNA: TGTGCCAGCAGCTTGCAGGGACAGGGGGTCGCAGATACGCAGTATTTT.

The J gene is TRBJ2-5, the V gene TRBV5-1; D is perhaps TRBD1 (5 bases). Germline lookup yields CDR1 SGHRS and CDR2 YFSETQ. V lost 2 bases, J lost 0 bases, and 8 bases lay in between. The CDR3 loop spans 14 amino acids. Here the CDR3 DNA reads TGCGCCAGCAGCTTTCAGGGAAACCAAGAGACCCAGTACTTC. It encodes CASSFQGNQETQYF.

This clone was counted once. V usage is TRBV5-1 and J usage is TRBJ2-5; D ambiguous. The CDR3 spans 13 residues. Germline loops: CDR1 SGHRS, CDR2 YFSETQ. The V and J ends lost 4 bases and 2 bases respectively, with 9 bases between them. The CDR3 loop reads CASSPRLQETQYF. CDR3 in DNA: TGCGCCAGCAGCCCTCGGTTGCAAGAGACCCAGTACTTC.

The chain combines TRBV6-6 with TRBJ2-5; 10 bases agree with TRBD1. The V gene end was trimmed by 5 bases and the J gene end by 2 bases; junction bases not matched to a gene: 8. This CDR3 spans 16 amino acids. Per the germline V gene, CDR1 is MNHNY and CDR2 is SVGAGI (reference sequence). CDR3 sequence reads: CASSAAGTGEQETQYF. CDR3 coding DNA: TGTGCCAGCAGTGCCGCCGGGACAGGGGAACAAGAGACCCAGTACTTC.

The rearrangement links TRBV5-1 to TRBJ2-5; TRBD2 matches 8 bases. The J segment lost 5 bases and the V segment lost 6 bases, leaving 15 bases of the junction unmatched. The length of the CDR3 is 16 residues. In germline, CDR1 is SGHRS, CDR2 YFSETQ. This CDR3 reads CASKLEVAGFLETQYF. As DNA, the CDR3 is TGCGCCAGCAAGCTTGAGGTAGCGGGATTCCTGGAGACCCAGTACTTC.

This clone was recorded only once. The V gene is TRBV4-2, the J gene TRBJ1-1, with 9 nucleotides matching TRBD1. The germline V gene has CDR1 LGHNA and CDR2 YNFKEQ. CDR3 length equals 16 residues. Unmatched junction bases numbered 10, after V lost 4 bases and J lost 4 bases. The CDR3 protein is CASSRQGGKLGTEAFF. Written as DNA, the CDR3 is TGTGCCAGCAGCCGACAGGGGGGGAAGTTGGGCACTGAAGCTTTCTTT.

This chain connects TRBV9 to TRBJ2-5; 13 bases line up with TRBD2. J was trimmed by 5 bases and V by 4 bases; bases with no gene match: 5. Germline values: CDR1 SGDLS, CDR2 YYNGEE. The CDR3 extends over 15 amino acids. In DNA, the CDR3 is TGTGCCAGCAGCCTGGGACTAGCGGGGTGGGAGACCCAGTACTTC. It specifies CASSLGLAGWETQYF.

V is TRBV7-7 and J is TRBJ2-5; possibly TRBD2 for D (5 bases). The CDR3 is 13 amino acids. The germline CDR1 and CDR2 sequences are SSHAT and FNYEAQ (reference sequence). Trimming removed 7 bases at V and 1 base at J, with 10 bases between. The CDR3 loop reads CASTAGVQETQYF. The CDR3 bases are TGTGCCAGCACCGCGGGCGTCCAAGAGACCCAGTACTTC.

This chain links TRBV6-5 with TRBJ1-5; no firm D call. V gave up 0 bases and J gave up 5 bases, with 5 bases separating them. Germline V CDR1 and CDR2: MNHEY, SVGAGI. The CDR3 spans 13 residues. The CDR3 reads CASSYSQDQPQHF. Written as DNA, the CDR3 is TGTGCCAGCAGTTACTCCCAGGATCAGCCCCAGCATTTT.

The DNA for the CDR3 is TGTGCCAGCAATAAACAGGGGGCCTACCCTTACGAGCAGTACTTC. Its protein is CASNKQGAYPYEQYF. The gene calls are TRBV28 and TRBJ2-7; TRBD1 matches at 9 bases. V was clipped by 7 bases and J by 4 bases; unmatched bases: 11. This CDR3 contains 15 residues. Germline loops: CDR1 MDHEN, CDR2 SYDVKM.

The chain couples TRBV11-2 to TRBJ2-7; TRBD2 matches 8 bases. Germline CDR1 reads SGHAT; CDR2 reads FQNNGV. The CDR3 covers 17 residues. Losses at the gene ends were 1 base for V and 0 bases for J; bases not matched to a gene: 8. CDR3 in DNA: TGTGCCAGCAGCTTAGGAGACCAGCGGGAGAGCTCCTACGAGCAGTACTTC. Residues: CASSLGDQRESSYEQYF.

This clone was observed a single time. This chain connects TRBV5-4 to TRBJ2-1, with 9 nucleotides matching TRBD1. The J segment lost 7 bases and the V segment lost 5 bases, leaving 10 bases of the junction unmatched. This CDR3 is built from 15 residues. CDR1 SGHNT and CDR2 YYREEE come from the germline V gene (reference sequence). The chain's CDR3 is CASSPTGGRSNEQFF. In DNA form, the CDR3 reads TGTGCCAGCAGTCCCACAGGGGGCAGGTCGAATGAGCAGTTCTTC.

The rearrangement joins TRBV18 to TRBJ1-2; D remains ambiguous. The CDR3 contains 15 residues. V dropped 4 bases and J dropped 7 bases, with 19 bases sitting between them. The germline V gene has CDR1 KGHSH and CDR2 LQKENI. The CDR3, as DNA: TGTGCCAGCTCACTGCAGGAAAACAAGGAGGGTGGCTACACCTTC. This translates into CASSLQENKEGGYTF.

This chain uses TRBV11-2 with TRBJ2-1; maybe TRBD1 (6 bases). The CDR3 totals 12 residues. Trimming cost V 5 bases and J 10 bases, with 12 bases left between them. Per germline, CDR1 SGHAT and CDR2 FQNNGV. The CDR3 here is CASSAAGVEQFF. CDR3 bases: TGTGCCAGCAGCGCTGCAGGGGTGGAGCAGTTCTTC. Full variable domain (outside the CDR3, taken from reference TRBV11-2 and TRBJ2-1): EAGVAQSPRYKIIEKRQSVAFWCNPISGHATLYWYQQILGQGPKLLIQFQNNGVVDDSQLPKDRFSAERLKGVDSTLKIQPAKLEDSAVYLCASSAAGVEQFFGPGTRLTVL.

CDR3 DNA sequence: TGTGCCAGTAGTAGTACGGACATGAACACTGAAGCTTTCTTT. Amino acids: CASSSTDMNTEAFF. The chain uses TRBV19 and TRBJ1-1; a weak D match, TRBD1 (5 bases). Germline values: CDR1 LNHDA, CDR2 SQIVND (reference sequence). The CDR3 spans 14 residues. V lost 4 bases to trimming and J lost 0 bases, with 9 bases between them.

V and J are TRBV20-1 and TRBJ1-2, with a weak D call TRBD1 (5 bases). Looked up from germline, CDR1 is DFQATT and CDR2 is SNEGSKA (reference sequence). This CDR3 region has 11 residues. Trimming stripped 2 bases from V and 6 bases from J, with 7 bases between. The CDR3 DNA reads TGCAGTGCTAGACAGGGCGATGGCTACACCTTC. Translated, it gives CSARQGDGYTF.

A few counts support this clone. The chain carries TRBV30 and TRBJ2-1; D is possibly TRBD1 (5 bases). The CDR3 has 16 amino acids. Trimming pared 3 bases from V and 2 bases from J, leaving 17 bases between. CDR1 GTSNPN and CDR2 SVGIG come from the germline V gene (reference sequence). The CDR3 reads CAWSRARVRTYNEQFF. CDR3 coding DNA: TGTGCCTGGAGCCGGGCCAGGGTGAGAACCTACAATGAGCAGTTCTTC.

CDR3 sequence (DNA): TGTGCCTCGGGACAGGATAGCAATCAGCCCCAGCATTTT. Residues: CASGQDSNQPQHF. The chain employs TRBV2 and TRBJ1-5, with TRBD1 matching 8 bases. Trimming at V came to 11 bases and at J to 0 bases, leaving 3 bases not matched to a gene. Germline V lookup: CDR1 SNHLY, CDR2 FYNNEI. The CDR3 totals 13 residues.

This chain connects TRBV4-1 to TRBJ2-1; 8 bases agree with TRBD2. The CDR3 contains 18 residues. CDR1 is MGHRA and CDR2 is YSYEKL in the germline V gene. V lost 0 bases, J lost 10 bases, and 17 bases stayed unmatched. The CDR3 protein is CASSQDPQSVGGAREQFF. The CDR3 DNA sequence: TGCGCCAGCAGCCAAGATCCCCAGTCAGTCGGGGGGGCCCGAGAGCAGTTCTTC.

The chain is built from TRBV9 and TRBJ2-5; TRBD2 is a possible D gene (6 bases). CDR3 size: 14 residues. The ends were cut back, 1 base at V and 2 bases at J, with 9 bases in the middle. The V gene's germline CDR1 is SGDLS and CDR2 YYNGEE. This CDR3 reads CASSVRDSQETQYF. The CDR3, as DNA: TGTGCCAGCAGCGTACGGGACTCACAAGAGACCCAGTACTTC.

The chain carries TRBV5-1 and TRBJ2-7; D is perhaps TRBD2 (6 bases). V lost 2 bases, J lost 4 bases, and 13 bases lay in between. CDR1 and CDR2 from the germline V gene are SGHRS and YFSETQ. The CDR3 is made up of 14 amino acids. In DNA form, the CDR3 reads TGCGCCAGCAGCTTCGGCGGGGTCGATTACGAGCAGTACTTC. Translating it yields CASSFGGVDYEQYF.

The chain links TRBV5-5 to TRBJ1-2; 7 nucleotides agree with TRBD1. This CDR3 is 16 amino acids long. Germline V lookup: CDR1 SGHKS, CDR2 YYEKEE (reference sequence). The ends lost 1 base at V and 0 bases at J; junction bases unmatched: 6. In DNA, the CDR3 is TGTGCCAGCAGCTTGCGTGGGACAGCGTCTAACTATGGCTACACCTTC. Amino acid sequence: CASSLRGTASNYGYTF.

V usage is TRBV11-1 and J usage is TRBJ2-7; 9 bases map to TRBD2. The CDR3 has 15 residues. Germline CDR1 reads SGHAT; CDR2 reads FQDESV (reference sequence). V trimming: 6 bases; J trimming: 2 bases; junction bases outside the gene matches: 8. The CDR3 protein is CASRSGLASPYEQYF. CDR3 coding DNA: TGTGCCAGCAGAAGTGGACTAGCGAGCCCCTACGAGCAGTACTTC.

The chain carries TRBV7-9 and TRBJ2-2, with D possibly being TRBD1 (6 bases). Trimming took 2 bases from V and 1 from J, leaving 11 bases between them. The CDR3 is 16 residues long. Looked up from germline, CDR1 is SEHNR and CDR2 is FQNEAQ (reference sequence). The CDR3 spells CASSLTGMGNTGELFF. CDR3 bases: TGTGCCAGCAGCTTAACAGGGATGGGGAACACCGGGGAGCTGTTTTTT.

V usage is TRBV29-1 and J usage is TRBJ2-1; 10 bases match TRBD2. Germline lookup yields CDR1 SQVTM and CDR2 ANQGSEA. The length of the CDR3 is 17 residues. J gave up 8 bases and V 8 bases, and 21 bases lay outside the gene matches. The CDR3: CSLIGWGRLAGEHEQFF. CDR3 nucleotides: TGCAGCCTTATTGGGTGGGGGCGCCTAGCGGGAGAGCATGAGCAGTTCTTC.

This clone showed up just once. The chain recombines TRBV28 with TRBJ1-2; TRBD1 matches at 7 bases. This CDR3 has 15 amino acids. Trimming at V came to 6 bases and at J to 8 bases, leaving 15 bases not matched to a gene. Looked up from germline, CDR1 is MDHEN and CDR2 is SYDVKM. The DNA of the CDR3 is TGTGCCAGCAGCCCGGGACAGTATTATGGGGGCGGCTACACCTTC. Its translation: CASSPGQYYGGGYTF.

The chain uses TRBV5-1 and TRBJ2-7, with 8 nucleotides matching TRBD2. The CDR3 is 15 amino acids. CDR1 is SGHRS and CDR2 is YFSETQ in the germline V gene. V was clipped by 4 bases and J by 1 base; unmatched bases: 7. The CDR3 here is CASSPLPGGSYEQYF. CDR3 DNA sequence: TGCGCCAGCAGCCCCCTCCCGGGGGGGTCCTACGAGCAGTACTTC. Full variable domain (missing parts from reference TRBV5-1 and TRBJ2-7): KAGVTQTPRYLIKTRGQQVTLSCSPISGHRSVSWYQQTPGQGLQFLFEYFSETQRNKGNFPGRFSGRQFSNSRSEMNVSTLELGDSALYLCASSPLPGGSYEQYFGPGTRLTVT.

This clone was observed a handful of times. The chain is built from TRBV29-1 and TRBJ1-1; the D is unclear. Looked up from germline, CDR1 is SQVTM and CDR2 is ANQGSEA. The CDR3 is 15 residues long. V dropped 6 bases and J dropped 0 bases, with 17 bases sitting between them. CDR3 sequence reads: CSVRRSGGMNTEAFF. The CDR3 coding sequence is TGCAGCGTCCGAAGATCCGGAGGCATGAACACTGAAGCTTTCTTT.

V is TRBV18 and J is TRBJ1-1; tentative D call: TRBD1 (5 bases). This CDR3 is built from 16 residues. In germline, CDR1 is KGHSH, CDR2 LQKENI. The germline V and J ends were trimmed by 5 bases and 2 bases, with 18 bases remaining between them. The CDR3 sequence is CASSSRTLSDNTEAFF. In DNA form, the CDR3 reads TGTGCCAGCTCATCCAGGACACTTTCTGATAACACTGAAGCTTTCTTT.

In its sample, this clone was seen a few times. The rearrangement links TRBV19 to TRBJ2-1, with 10 bases matching TRBD2. The germline V gene has CDR1 LNHDA and CDR2 SQIVND (reference sequence). Losses at the gene ends were 3 bases for V and 7 bases for J; bases not matched to a gene: 6. The CDR3 contains 15 residues. The CDR3 DNA is TGTGCCAGTAGTATTGCTAGCGGGAGTGCAAATGAGCAGTTCTTC. Translated: CASSIASGSANEQFF.